A selection of T cell receptor beta chains follows, all from one sample in a study of OX40 agonist ivuxolimab in advanced cancers. TCRdb keeps only in-frame clones here, not all; method: immunoSEQ multiplex PCR. The sample has around 59,000 clones, roughly 86% seen once. The sequenced sample was CD4+ or CD8+ T cells sorted from blood, obtained in a trial of the OX40 agonist ivuxolimab. All receptors derive from an adult with an advanced solid tumor such as melanoma, head and neck, liver or kidney cancer. Each CDR3 is given with its conserved first and last residue. Each record gives: D gene, V gene, clone size, J gene, CDR3 DNA, CDR3 protein. D genes are given only for firm matches. The listing skips clone size in some rows; elsewhere it reads once, few, many or a size class.

>.|TRBV19|.|TRBJ2-5
TGTGCCAGTAGTATACAGGGAGGTATAGAGACCCAGTACTTC
CASSIQGGIETQYF
>.|TRBV19|.|TRBJ1-2
TGTGCCAGTAGTATGAGAGGGTTTCATGGCTACACCTTC
CASSMRGFHGYTF
>.|TRBV2|.|TRBJ2-7
TGTGCCAGCAGTGCTTGGCACAACAACTACGAGCAGTACTTC
CASSAWHNNYEQYF
>.|TRBV5-4|.|TRBJ2-4
TGTGCCAGCAGCGTCCAACAGGACCTCAAAAACATTCAGTACTTC
CASSVQQDLKNIQYF
>.|TRBV27|.|TRBJ1-3
TGTGCCAGCAGTCCCGGACAGACCTCTGGAAACACCATATATTTT
CASSPGQTSGNTIYF
>TRBD2|TRBV7-2|.|TRBJ2-1
TGTGCCAGCAGCCATAGCGGGGGGAAGCAGTTCTTC
CASSHSGGKQFF
>TRBD1|TRBV19|.|TRBJ2-1
TGTGCCAGTAGTTCCGGACAGGTTAGATCCTACAATGAGCAGTTCTTC
CASSSGQVRSYNEQFF
>.|TRBV6-6|.|TRBJ2-1
TGTGCCAGCAGTTATGGGGGCAGGAATGAGCAGTTCTTC
CASSYGGRNEQFF
>.|TRBV6-5|.|TRBJ2-2
TGTGCCAGCAGTTACCCCATAGGACTGGACACCGGGGAGCTGTTTTTT
CASSYPIGLDTGELFF
>.|TRBV29-1|.|TRBJ1-2
TGCAGCGTTGCGGGGGGGCGAGGTAACTATGGCTACACCTTC
CSVAGGRGNYGYTF
>.|TRBV28|.|TRBJ2-1
TGTGCCACCTCGGTGATACCCTACAATGAGCAGTTCTTC
CATSVIPYNEQFF
>.|TRBV7-6|.|TRBJ2-2
TGTGCCAGCAGCCCAAGGGACTTGTCTCGGGAGCTGTTTTTT
CASSPRDLSRELFF
>TRBD1|TRBV2|once|TRBJ1-1
TGTGCCAGCAGTGAATTATCGGACAGGGGGACTGAAGCTTTCTTT
CASSELSDRGTEAFF
>.|TRBV6-5|.|TRBJ1-2
TGTGCCAGCAGGGCCCCAGGAAGCGGCTACACCTTC
CASRAPGSGYTF
>.|TRBV5-4|.|TRBJ2-7
TGTGCCAGCAGTTATTCTAACAGCGGGTCTTCCTACGAGCAGTACTTC
CASSYSNSGSSYEQYF
>.|TRBV5-4|.|TRBJ1-1
TGTGCCAGCAGCCCGGACAGAACCACTGAAGCTTTCTTT
CASSPDRTTEAFF
>.|TRBV27|.|TRBJ1-2
TGTGCCAGCAGTTTATCGCCTGTTTATGGCTACACCTTC
CASSLSPVYGYTF
>TRBD1|TRBV6-5|medium-sized|TRBJ2-7
TGTGCCAGCACCGCCGGGACAGGGGTCTACGAGCAGTACTTC
CASTAGTGVYEQYF
>.|TRBV7-2|.|TRBJ2-7
TGTGCCAGCAGCTTACCCAGGCGATTTGAGCAGTACTTC
CASSLPRRFEQYF
>.|TRBV7-9|.|TRBJ2-7
TGTGCCAGCAGCCCAGACATGACCTACGAGCAGTACTTC
CASSPDMTYEQYF
>TRBD1|TRBV30|.|TRBJ1-6
TGTGCCTGGAGTTCCCTATCGGGACAGGGGAATTCACCCCTCCACTTT
CAWSSLSGQGNSPLHF
>.|TRBV29-1|.|TRBJ1-5
TGCAGCGTTGCCGAAAACAGAGGCAATCAGCCCCAGCATTTT
CSVAENRGNQPQHF
>.|TRBV5-1|.|TRBJ1-2
TGCGCCAGCAGCCTGGACACCACTAACTATGGCTACACCTTC
CASSLDTTNYGYTF
>.|TRBV4-3|.|TRBJ1-2
TGCGCCAGCAGCCAAGAGGCAGATCCTTCATATGGCTACACCTTC
CASSQEADPSYGYTF
>TRBD2|TRBV7-9|few|TRBJ2-2
TGTGCCAGCAGCTTACCTCGACTAGCGGGAGTATGGGAGCTGTTTTTT
CASSLPRLAGVWELFF
>.|TRBV6-5|.|TRBJ2-7
TGTGCCAGCAGCACAAGTCGGGGTTACTACGAGCAGTACTTC
CASSTSRGYYEQYF
>.|TRBV28|.|TRBJ2-7
TGTGCCAGCAATTCAGAGGCCCCCTACGAGCAGTACTTC
CASNSEAPYEQYF
>.|TRBV9|.|TRBJ2-1
TGTGCCAGCAGCTTAACGGGTGGGGGTTCCTACAATGAGCAGTTCTTC
CASSLTGGGSYNEQFF
>.|TRBV28|.|TRBJ1-3
TGTGCCAGCAGTTTAAAGTTAGGAGGGGTCGGAGGAAACACCATATATTTT
CASSLKLGGVGGNTIYF
>.|TRBV15|.|TRBJ1-1
TGTGCCACCAGCCCCCTACTAGGGCAGATTTACACTGAAGCTTTCTTT
CATSPLLGQIYTEAFF
>.|TRBV29-1|.|TRBJ1-3
TGCAGCGTTGTACAGGGCTCTGGAAACACCATATATTTT
CSVVQGSGNTIYF
>.|TRBV5-5|.|TRBJ2-3
TGTGCCAGCAGCTTGAGGAGGGACCGCACAGATACGCAGTATTTT
CASSLRRDRTDTQYF
>.|TRBV6-5|.|TRBJ2-1
TGTGCCAGCAGTTCCTCGGCAGTCCTCTACAATGAGCAGTTCTTC
CASSSSAVLYNEQFF
>.|TRBV6-5|.|TRBJ1-1
TGTGCCAGCAGTGCCGAAGGAGTCGGACGAACTTTCTTT
CASSAEGVGRTFF
>.|TRBV27|.|TRBJ2-2
TGTGCCAGCAGCCTGTCCAGCGAGGGGGGCGGGGAGCTGTTTTTT
CASSLSSEGGGELFF
>.|TRBV23-1|.|TRBJ2-3
TGCGCCAACGCGGAAAATTTAGCTTTGTTTTGCGCAGATACGCAGTATTTT
CANAENLALFCADTQYF
>.|TRBV25-1|.|TRBJ2-5
TGTGCCAGCAGTGAATTGGGAACAGAGACCCAGTACTTC
CASSELGTETQYF
>.|TRBV7-9|.|TRBJ2-7
TGTGCCAGCAGTTTACAGGGGGGGCTAATGACGAAGCAGTACTTC
CASSLQGGLMTKQYF
>.|TRBV28|.|TRBJ1-2
TGTGCCAGCAGTTTTCTTCTGCGGAATCTTGGCGGCTACACCTTC
CASSFLLRNLGGYTF
>.|TRBV6-1|.|TRBJ2-7
TGTGCCAGCAGCACTCGGGGACTCGGGTACGAGCAGTACTTC
CASSTRGLGYEQYF
>TRBD2|TRBV10-3|.|TRBJ2-1
TGTGCCAGCCAACTAGCGGGAGGTAGCTCCTACAATGAGCAGTTCTTC
CASQLAGGSSYNEQFF
>.|TRBV7-8|.|TRBJ2-3
TGTGCCAGCAGCCCGGGCACAGATACGCAGTATTTT
CASSPGTDTQYF
>.|TRBV30|.|TRBJ1-2
TGTGCCTGGAGTGTACGAAGGACATCCAACTATGGCTACACCTTC
CAWSVRRTSNYGYTF
>.|TRBV29-1|.|TRBJ1-4
TGCAGCGCCGGAAATGAAAAACTGTTTTTT
CSAGNEKLFF
>.|TRBV6-5|.|TRBJ2-1
TGTGCCAGCAGCCCCGGTCGGAGTGAGCAGTTCTTC
CASSPGRSEQFF
>.|TRBV28|.|TRBJ2-7
TGTGCCAGCAGTTACAGGAGAGACTACGAGCAGTACTTC
CASSYRRDYEQYF
>TRBD1|TRBV11-2|few|TRBJ2-7
TGTGCCAGCAGCCTCGACAGGGCAGGCGAGCAGTACTTC
CASSLDRAGEQYF
>TRBD1|TRBV4-1|.|TRBJ2-5
TGCGCCAGCAGCCAGCGACAGGGGGAGACCCAGTACTTC
CASSQRQGETQYF
>.|TRBV28|.|TRBJ1-5
TGTGCCAGCAGTCCTCAGACGGCTCCGGGGTGGCCCCAGCATTTT
CASSPQTAPGWPQHF
>TRBD2|TRBV4-3|.|TRBJ2-3
TGCGCCAGCAGCCAAGGACCAAGCGGGAGGGCCGAAGATACGCAGTATTTT
CASSQGPSGRAEDTQYF
>.|TRBV28|.|TRBJ2-1
TGTGCCAGCAGTTATGCAGGAGAAGGCTCCTACAATGAGCAGTTCTTC
CASSYAGEGSYNEQFF
>.|TRBV5-8|.|TRBJ2-7
TGTGCCAGCAGCTTAAGGGCCTACGAGCAGTACTTC
CASSLRAYEQYF